This TCR beta chain is from a study of regulatory T cells in long-lasting Graves disease. Study results and limitations: Whereas new patients shared 1,000 or so public clonotypes, persistent patients shared more, at some 2,700.

Construction of TCR beta libraries relied on iRepertoire HTBI primers and on Arm-PCR targeting CDR3 regions. TCRdb passed the multiplex PCR reads through MiXCR, listing each CDR3 protein once. The table lists hundreds of thousands of distinct CDR3 sequences, about 16% of them singletons. This sample's time point: newly diagnosed GD, antithyroid drugs for less than 3 months. TCR sequences were obtained from RNA taken from PBMCs. Comment on this clonotype: Its target is unknown.

V dropped 5 bases and J dropped 16; count of bases not matched to a gene: 11. The V gene's germline CDR1 is MDHEN and CDR2 SYDVKM. The CDR3 has 15 amino acids. These data were also filed under a second study, of T cells in Graves' hyperthyroidism and ophthalmopathy.

Source: peripheral blood mononuclear cells (PBMCs), taken at new diagnosis, from a patient treated with antithyroid drugs. V and J are TRBV28 and TRBJ2-1; 16 nucleotides match TRBD2. The clonotype originates from a woman aged 25 to 39 with Graves disease. The DNA of the CDR3 is TGTGCCAGCAGTCTTCCCGGGACTAGCGGGAGGGCTGGATTCTTC. Translated, it gives CASSLPGTSGRAGFF.